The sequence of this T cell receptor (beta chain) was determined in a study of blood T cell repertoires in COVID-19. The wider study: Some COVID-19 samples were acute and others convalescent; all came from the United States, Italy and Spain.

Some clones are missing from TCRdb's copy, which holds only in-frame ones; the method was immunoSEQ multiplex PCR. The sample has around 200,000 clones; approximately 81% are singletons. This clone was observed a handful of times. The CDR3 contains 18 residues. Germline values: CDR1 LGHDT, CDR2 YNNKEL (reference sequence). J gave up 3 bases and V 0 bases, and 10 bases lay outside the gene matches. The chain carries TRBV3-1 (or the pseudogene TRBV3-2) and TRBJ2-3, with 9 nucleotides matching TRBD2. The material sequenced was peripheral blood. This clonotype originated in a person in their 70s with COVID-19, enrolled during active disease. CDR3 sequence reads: CASSQDGGLAGHTDTQYF. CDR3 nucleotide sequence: TGTGCCAGCAGCCAAGATGGTGGCCTAGCGGGGCATACAGATACGCAGTATTTT.